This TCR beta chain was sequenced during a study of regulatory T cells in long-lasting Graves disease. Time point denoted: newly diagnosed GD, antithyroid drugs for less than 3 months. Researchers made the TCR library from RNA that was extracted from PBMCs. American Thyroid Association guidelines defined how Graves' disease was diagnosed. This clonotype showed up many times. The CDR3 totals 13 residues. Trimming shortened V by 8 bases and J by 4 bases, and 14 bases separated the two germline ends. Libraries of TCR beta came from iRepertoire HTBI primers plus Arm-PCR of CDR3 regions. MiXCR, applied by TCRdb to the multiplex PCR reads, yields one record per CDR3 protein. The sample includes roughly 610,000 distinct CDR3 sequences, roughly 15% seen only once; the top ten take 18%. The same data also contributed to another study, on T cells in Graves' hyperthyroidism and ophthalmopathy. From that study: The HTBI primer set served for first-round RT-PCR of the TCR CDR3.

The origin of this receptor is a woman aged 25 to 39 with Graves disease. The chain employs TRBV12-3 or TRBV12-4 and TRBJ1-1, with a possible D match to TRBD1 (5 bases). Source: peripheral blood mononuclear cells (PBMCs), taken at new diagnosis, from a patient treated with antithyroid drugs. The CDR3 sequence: CASSAGFGTEAFF. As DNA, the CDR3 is TGTGCCAGCTCGGCAGGGTTCGGCACTGAAGCTTTCTTT.